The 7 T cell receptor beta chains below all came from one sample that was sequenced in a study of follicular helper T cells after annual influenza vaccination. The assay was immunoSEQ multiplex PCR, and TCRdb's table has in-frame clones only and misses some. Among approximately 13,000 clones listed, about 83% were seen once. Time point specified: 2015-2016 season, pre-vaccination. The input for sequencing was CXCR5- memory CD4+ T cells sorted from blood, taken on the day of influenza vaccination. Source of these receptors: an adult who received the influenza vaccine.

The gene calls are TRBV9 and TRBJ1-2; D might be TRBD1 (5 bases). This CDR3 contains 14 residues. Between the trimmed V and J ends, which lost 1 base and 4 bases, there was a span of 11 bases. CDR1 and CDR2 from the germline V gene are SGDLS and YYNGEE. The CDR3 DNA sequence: TGTGCCAGCAGCGTACAGGGATCCCTCTATGGCTACACCTTC. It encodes CASSVQGSLYGYTF.

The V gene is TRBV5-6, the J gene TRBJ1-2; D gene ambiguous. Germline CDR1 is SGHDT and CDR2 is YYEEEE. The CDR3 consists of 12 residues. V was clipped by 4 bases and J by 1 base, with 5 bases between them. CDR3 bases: TGTGCCAGCAGCGAGGGTAACTATGGCTACACCTTC. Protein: CASSEGNYGYTF.

The CDR3 spells CASSPGAVSTDTQYF. CDR3 in DNA: TGTGCCAGCTCACCGGGGGCGGTGAGCACAGATACGCAGTATTTT. The chain has TRBV18 and TRBJ2-3; weak D call: TRBD1 (6 bases). This CDR3 is built from 15 residues. V was clipped by 3 bases and J by 0 bases, with 10 bases between them. Germline loops: CDR1 KGHSH, CDR2 LQKENI.

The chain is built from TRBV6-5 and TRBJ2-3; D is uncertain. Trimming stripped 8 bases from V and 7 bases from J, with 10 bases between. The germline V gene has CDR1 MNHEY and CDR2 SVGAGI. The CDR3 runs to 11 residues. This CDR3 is CASRRTNTQYF. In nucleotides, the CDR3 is TGTGCCAGCCGGCGTACAAATACGCAGTATTTT.

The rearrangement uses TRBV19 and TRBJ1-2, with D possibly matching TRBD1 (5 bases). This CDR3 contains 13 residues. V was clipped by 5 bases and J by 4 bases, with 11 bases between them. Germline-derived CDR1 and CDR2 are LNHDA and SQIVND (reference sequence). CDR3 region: CASSPGGGYGYTF. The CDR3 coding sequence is TGTGCCAGTAGTCCCGGGGGGGGCTATGGCTACACCTTC.

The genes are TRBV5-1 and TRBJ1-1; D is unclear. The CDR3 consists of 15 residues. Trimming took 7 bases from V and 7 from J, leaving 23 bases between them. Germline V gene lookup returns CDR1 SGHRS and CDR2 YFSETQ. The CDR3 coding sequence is TGCGCCAGCCGCCGCGGGCAGACGGACCTCTATGAAGCTTTCTTT. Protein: CASRRGQTDLYEAFF.

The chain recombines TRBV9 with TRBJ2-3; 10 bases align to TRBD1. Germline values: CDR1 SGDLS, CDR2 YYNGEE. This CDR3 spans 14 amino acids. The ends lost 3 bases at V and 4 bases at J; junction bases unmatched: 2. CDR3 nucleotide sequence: TGTGCCAGCAGCGCCGGACAGGGGGCAGATACGCAGTATTTT. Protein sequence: CASSAGQGADTQYF.